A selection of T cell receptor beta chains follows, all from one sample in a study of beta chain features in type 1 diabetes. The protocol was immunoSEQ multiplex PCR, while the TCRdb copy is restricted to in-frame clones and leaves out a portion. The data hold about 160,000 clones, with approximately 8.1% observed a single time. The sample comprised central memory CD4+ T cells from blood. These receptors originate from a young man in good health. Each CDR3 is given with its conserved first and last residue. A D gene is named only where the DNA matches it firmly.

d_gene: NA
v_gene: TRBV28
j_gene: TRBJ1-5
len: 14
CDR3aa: CASSFDRFYLPQHF

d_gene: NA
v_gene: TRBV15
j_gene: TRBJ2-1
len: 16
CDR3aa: CATSRDPSGAYNEQFF

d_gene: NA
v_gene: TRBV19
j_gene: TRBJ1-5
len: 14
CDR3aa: CASSINREGQPQHF

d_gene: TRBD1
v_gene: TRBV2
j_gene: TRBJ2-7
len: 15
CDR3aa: CASSFDQGARDEQYF

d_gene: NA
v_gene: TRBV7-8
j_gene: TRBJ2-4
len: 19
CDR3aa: CASSLSIIDAGQTKNIQYF

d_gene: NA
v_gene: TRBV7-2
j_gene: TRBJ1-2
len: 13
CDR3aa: CASREGNAGSYTF

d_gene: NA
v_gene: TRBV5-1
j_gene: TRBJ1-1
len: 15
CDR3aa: CASSLDQGYNTEAFF

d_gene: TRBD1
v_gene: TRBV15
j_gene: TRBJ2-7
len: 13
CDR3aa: CATSEGQGTEQYF

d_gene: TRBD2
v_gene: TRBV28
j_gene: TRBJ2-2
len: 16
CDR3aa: CASSPGLAGRTGELFF

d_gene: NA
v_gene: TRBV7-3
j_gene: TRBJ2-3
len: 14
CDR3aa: CATSRAASTDTQYF

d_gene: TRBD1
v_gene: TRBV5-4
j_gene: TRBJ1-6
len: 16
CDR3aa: CASSSDLDRGNSPLHF

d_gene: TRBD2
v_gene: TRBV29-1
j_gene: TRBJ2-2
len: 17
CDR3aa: CSVVALAGGPEGGELFF

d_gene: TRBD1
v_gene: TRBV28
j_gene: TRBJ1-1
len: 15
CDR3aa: CASSLSSRGNAEAFF

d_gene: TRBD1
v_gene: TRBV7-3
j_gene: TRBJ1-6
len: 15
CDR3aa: CASSRGGQGRSPLHF

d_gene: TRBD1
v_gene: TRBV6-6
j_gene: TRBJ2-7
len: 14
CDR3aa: CASSYNQGAYEQYF

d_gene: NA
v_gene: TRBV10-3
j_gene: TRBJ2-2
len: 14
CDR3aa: CAITRDTESGELFF

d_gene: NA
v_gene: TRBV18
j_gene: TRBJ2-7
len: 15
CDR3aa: CASSPGRVSSYEQYF

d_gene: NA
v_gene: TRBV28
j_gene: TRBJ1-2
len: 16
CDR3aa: CASSLGRAGGAYGYTF

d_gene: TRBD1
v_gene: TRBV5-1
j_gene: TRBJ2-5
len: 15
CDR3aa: CASSSGTGGEETQYF

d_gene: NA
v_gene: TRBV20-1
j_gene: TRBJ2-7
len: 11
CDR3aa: CSASGQPEQYF

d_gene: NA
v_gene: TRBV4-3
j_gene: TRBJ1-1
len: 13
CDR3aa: CASSISGDTEAFF

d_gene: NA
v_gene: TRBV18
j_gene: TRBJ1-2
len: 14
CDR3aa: CASSPPGDVYGYTF

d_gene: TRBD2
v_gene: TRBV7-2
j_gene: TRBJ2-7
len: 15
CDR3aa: CASRARPGGPYEQYF

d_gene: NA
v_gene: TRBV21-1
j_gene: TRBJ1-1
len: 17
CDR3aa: CASRCPGYRTPNTEAFF

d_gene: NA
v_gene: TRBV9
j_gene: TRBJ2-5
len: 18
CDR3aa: CASSVASSAGGYQETQYF

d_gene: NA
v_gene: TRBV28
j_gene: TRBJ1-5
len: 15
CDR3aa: CASRTGGGQGQPQHF

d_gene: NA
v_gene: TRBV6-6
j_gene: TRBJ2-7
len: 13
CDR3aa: CASSYRISEGQYF

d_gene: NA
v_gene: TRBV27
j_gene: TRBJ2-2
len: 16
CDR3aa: CASSSIPQGNTGELFF